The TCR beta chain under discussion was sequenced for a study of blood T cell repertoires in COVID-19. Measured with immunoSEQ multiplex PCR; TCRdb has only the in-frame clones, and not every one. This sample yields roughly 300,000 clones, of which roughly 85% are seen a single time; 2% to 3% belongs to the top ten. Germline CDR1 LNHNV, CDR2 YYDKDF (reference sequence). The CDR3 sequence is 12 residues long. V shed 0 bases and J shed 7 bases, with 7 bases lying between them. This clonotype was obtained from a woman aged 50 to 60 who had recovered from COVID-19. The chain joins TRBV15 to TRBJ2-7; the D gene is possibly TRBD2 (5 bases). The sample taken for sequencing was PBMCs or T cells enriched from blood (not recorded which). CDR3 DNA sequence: TGTGCCACCAGCAGAGAAGGCGGGGAGCAGTACTTC. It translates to CATSREGGEQYF.